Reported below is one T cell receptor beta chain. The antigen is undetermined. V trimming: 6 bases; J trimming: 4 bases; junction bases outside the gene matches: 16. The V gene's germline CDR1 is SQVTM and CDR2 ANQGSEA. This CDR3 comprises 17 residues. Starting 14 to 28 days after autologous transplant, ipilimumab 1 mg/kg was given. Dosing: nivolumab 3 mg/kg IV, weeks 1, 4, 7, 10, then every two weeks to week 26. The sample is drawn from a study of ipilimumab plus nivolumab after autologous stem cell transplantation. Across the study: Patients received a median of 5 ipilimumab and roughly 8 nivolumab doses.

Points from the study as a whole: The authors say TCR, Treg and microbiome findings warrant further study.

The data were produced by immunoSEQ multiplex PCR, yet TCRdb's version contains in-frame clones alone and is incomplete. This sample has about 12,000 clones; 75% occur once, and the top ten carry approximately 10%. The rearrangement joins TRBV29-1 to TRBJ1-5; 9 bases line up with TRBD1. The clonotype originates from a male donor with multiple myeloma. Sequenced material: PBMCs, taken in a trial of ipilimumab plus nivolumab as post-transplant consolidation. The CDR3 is CSVLRSGTGITNQPQHF. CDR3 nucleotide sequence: TGCAGCGTGCTTCGGTCCGGGACAGGGATTACGAATCAGCCCCAGCATTTT.